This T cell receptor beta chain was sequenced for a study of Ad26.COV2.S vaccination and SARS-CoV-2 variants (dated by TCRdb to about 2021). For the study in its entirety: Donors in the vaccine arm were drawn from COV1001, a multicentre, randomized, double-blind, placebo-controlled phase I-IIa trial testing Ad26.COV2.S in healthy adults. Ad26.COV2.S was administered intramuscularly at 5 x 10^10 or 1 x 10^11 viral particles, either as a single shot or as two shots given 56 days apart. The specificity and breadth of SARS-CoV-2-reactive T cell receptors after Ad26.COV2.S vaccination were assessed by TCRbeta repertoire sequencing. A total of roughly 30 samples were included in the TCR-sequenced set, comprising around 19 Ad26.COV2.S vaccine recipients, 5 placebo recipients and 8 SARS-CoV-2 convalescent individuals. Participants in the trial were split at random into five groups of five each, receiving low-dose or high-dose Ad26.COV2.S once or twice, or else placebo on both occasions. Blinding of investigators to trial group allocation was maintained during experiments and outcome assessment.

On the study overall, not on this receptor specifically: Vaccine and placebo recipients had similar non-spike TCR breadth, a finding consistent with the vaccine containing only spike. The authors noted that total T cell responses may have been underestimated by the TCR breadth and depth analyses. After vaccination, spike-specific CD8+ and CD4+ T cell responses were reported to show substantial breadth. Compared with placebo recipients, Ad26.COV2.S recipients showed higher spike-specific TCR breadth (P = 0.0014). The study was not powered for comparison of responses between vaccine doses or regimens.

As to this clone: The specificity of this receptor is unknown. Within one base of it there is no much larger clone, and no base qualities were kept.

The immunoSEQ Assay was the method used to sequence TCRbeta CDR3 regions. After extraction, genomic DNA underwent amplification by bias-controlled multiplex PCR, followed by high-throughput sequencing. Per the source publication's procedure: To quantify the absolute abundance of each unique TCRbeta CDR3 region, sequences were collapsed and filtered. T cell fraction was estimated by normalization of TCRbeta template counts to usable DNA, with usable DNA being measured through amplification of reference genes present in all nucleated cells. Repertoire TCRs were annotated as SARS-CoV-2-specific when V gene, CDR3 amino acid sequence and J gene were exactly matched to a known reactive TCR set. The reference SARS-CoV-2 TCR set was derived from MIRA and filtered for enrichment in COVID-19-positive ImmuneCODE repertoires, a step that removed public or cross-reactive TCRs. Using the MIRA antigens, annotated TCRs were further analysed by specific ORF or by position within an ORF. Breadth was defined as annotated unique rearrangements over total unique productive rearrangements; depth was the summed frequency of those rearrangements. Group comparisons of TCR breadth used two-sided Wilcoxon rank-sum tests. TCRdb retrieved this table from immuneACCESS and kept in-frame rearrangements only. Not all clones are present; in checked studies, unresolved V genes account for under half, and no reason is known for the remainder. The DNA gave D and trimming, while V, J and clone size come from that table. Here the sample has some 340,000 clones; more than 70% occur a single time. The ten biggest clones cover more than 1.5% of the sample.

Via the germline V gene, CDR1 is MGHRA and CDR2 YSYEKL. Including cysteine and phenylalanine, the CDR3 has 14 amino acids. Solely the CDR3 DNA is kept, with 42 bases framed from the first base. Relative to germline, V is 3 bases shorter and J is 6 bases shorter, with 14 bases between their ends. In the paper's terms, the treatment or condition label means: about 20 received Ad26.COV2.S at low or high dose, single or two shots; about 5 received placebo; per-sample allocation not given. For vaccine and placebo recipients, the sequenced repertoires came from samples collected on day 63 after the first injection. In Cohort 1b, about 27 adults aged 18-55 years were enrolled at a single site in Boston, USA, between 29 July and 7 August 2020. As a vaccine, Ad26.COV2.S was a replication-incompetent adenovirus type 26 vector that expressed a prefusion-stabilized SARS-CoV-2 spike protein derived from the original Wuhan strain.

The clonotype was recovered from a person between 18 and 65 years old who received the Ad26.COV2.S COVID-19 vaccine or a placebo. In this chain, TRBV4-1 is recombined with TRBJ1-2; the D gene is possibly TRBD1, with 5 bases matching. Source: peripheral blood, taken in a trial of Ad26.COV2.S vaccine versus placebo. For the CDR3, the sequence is CASSQPTRVNGYTF. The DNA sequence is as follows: TGCGCCAGCAGCCAGCCGACCAGGGTGAATGGCTACACCTTC.